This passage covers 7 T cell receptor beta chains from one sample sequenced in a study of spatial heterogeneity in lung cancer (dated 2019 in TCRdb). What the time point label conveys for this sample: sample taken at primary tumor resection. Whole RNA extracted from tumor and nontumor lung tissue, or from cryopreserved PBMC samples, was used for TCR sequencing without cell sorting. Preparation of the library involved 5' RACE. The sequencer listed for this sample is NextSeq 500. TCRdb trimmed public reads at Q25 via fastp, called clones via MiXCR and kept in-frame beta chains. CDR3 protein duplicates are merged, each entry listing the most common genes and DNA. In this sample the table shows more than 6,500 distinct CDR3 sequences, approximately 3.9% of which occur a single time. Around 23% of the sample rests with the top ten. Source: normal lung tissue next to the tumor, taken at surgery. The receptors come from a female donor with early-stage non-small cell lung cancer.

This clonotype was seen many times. The DNA for the CDR3 is TGTGCCAGCAGCTTAGGGAGGTACTCCTACGAGCAGTACTTC. It codes for CASSLGRYSYEQYF. This rearrangement joins TRBV13 to TRBJ2-7; D gene uncertain. Trimming stripped 0 bases from V and 0 bases from J, with 6 bases between. From germline, CDR1 is PRHDT and CDR2 FYEKMQ (reference sequence). This CDR3 spans 14 amino acids.

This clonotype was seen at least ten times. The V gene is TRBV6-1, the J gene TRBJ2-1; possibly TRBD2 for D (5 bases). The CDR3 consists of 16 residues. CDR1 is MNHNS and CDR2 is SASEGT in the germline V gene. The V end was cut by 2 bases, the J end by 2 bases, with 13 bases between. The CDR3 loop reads CASSESLAATYNEQFF. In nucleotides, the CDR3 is TGTGCCAGCAGTGAAAGCCTAGCTGCTACCTACAATGAGCAGTTCTTC.

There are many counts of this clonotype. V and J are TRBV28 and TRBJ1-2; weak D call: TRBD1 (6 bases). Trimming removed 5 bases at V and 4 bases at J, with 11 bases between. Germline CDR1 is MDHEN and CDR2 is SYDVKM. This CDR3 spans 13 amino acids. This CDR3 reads CASSRLQGYGYTF. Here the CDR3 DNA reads TGTGCCAGCAGTCGATTACAGGGCTATGGCTACACCTTC.

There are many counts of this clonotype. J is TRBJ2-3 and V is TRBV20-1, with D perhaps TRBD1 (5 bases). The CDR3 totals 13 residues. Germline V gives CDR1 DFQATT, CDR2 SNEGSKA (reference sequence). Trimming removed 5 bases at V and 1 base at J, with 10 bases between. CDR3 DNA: TGCAGTGCTCCCAGGGCCCGCACAGATACGCAGTATTTT. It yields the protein CSAPRARTDTQYF.

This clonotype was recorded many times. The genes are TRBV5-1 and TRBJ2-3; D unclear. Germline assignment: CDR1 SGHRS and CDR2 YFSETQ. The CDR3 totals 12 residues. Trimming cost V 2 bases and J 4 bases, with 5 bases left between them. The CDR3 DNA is TGCGCCAGCAGCTTCGTGGCAGATACGCAGTATTTT. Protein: CASSFVADTQYF.

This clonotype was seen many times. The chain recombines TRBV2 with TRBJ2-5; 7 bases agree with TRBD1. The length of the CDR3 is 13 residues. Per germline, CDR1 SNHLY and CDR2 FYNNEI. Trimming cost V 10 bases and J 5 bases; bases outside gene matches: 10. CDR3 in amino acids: CAKGGTGMETQYF. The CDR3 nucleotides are TGTGCCAAAGGGGGCACAGGGATGGAGACCCAGTACTTC. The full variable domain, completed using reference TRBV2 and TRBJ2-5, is EPEVTQTPSHQVTQMGQEVILRCVPISNHLYFYWYRQILGQKVEFLVSFYNNEISEKSEIFDDQFSVERPDGSNFTLKIRSTKLEDSAMYFCAKGGTGMETQYFGPGTRLLVL.

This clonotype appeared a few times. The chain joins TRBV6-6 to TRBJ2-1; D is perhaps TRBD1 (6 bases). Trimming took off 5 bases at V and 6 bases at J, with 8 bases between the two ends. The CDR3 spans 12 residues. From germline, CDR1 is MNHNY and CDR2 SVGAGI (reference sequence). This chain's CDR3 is CASSRGINEQFF. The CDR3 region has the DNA TGTGCCAGCAGTAGGGGGATCAATGAGCAGTTCTTC.